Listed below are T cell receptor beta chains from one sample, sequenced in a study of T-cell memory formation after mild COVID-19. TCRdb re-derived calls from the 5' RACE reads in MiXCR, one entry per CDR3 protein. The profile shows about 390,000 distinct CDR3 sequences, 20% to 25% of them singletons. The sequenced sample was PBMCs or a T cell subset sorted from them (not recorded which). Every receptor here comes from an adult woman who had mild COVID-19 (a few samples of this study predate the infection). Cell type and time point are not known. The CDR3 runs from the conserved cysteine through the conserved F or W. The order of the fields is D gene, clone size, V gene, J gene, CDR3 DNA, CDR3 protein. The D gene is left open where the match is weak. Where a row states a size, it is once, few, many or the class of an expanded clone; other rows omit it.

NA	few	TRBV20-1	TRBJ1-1	TGCAGTGCTAGATCCGGGAACACTGAAGCTTTCTTT	CSARSGNTEAFF
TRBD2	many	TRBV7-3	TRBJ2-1	TGTGCCAGCAGCCCCGGACTAGCGGTTACCAATGAGCAGTTCTTC	CASSPGLAVTNEQFF
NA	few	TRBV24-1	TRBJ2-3	TGTGCCACCAGTGATTTGCTGCCAGATACGCAGTATTTT	CATSDLLPDTQYF
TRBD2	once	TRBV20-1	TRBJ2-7	TGCAGTGCCCCGGGGGGGTACGAGCAGTACTTC	CSAPGGYEQYF
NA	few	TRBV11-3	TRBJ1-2	TGTGCCAGCAGCTTGTCAGGACAGTCTAACTATGGCTACACCTTC	CASSLSGQSNYGYTF
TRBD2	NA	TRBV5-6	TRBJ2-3	TGTGCCAGCAGCTTCTACCTAAACTTAGCGGGAGGGCAAGATACGCAGTATTTT	CASSFYLNLAGGQDTQYF
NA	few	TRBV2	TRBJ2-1	TGTGCCAGCCGAGGGTCTCAAGCTTACAATGAGCAGTTCTTC	CASRGSQAYNEQFF
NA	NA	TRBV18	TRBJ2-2	TGTGCCAGCTCTTCAGGGGCGCCAGGGACCGGGGAGCTGTTTTTT	CASSSGAPGTGELFF
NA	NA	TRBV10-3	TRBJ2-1	TGTGCCATCAGTGAGTCGACTAGTCGAGGGGATTATGTGCATGAGCAGTTCTTC	CAISESTSRGDYVHEQFF
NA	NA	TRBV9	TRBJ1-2	TGTGCCAGCAGCGTGGAGATGGGGGGGGCCTTATATGGCTACACCTTC	CASSVEMGGALYGYTF
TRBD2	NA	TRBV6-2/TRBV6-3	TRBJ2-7	TGTGCCAGCAGCCGCGCCGGACTAGCGGGAGAGTCCGAGCAGTACTTC	CASSRAGLAGESEQYF
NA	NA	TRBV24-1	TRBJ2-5	TGTGCCACCAGTGATTCCCTAGGGGGGCTTGAGACCCAGTACTTC	CATSDSLGGLETQYF
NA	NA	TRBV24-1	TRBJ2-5	TGTGCCACCAGTGTGTACGGGGAGACCCAGTACTTC	CATSVYGETQYF
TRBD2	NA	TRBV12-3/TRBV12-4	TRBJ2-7	TGTGCCAGCAAGAATAGCGGGAGTGGGGTCCACGAGCAGTACTTC	CASKNSGSGVHEQYF
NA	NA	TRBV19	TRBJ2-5	TGTGCCAGTAGTAGTTCGGCAGCCAACCAAGAGACCCAGTACTTC	CASSSSAANQETQYF
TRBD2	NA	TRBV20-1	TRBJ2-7	TGCAGTGCAGAGGGACTAGCCGAGCAGTACTTC	CSAEGLAEQYF
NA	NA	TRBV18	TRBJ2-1	TGTGCCAGCTCACCACGGCGGGACCTTTACAATGAGCAGTTCTTC	CASSPRRDLYNEQFF
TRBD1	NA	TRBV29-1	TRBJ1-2	TGCAGCGTCTACCCACCTACACCGGGACAGGGGAGAGGCTACACCTTC	CSVYPPTPGQGRGYTF
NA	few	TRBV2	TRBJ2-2	TGTGCCAGCAGACAGGACGGGGGAGTGAACACCGGGGAGCTGTTTTTT	CASRQDGGVNTGELFF
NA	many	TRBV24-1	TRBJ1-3	TGTGCCACCAGTGATTCGGACAGCTCTGGAAACACCATATATTTT	CATSDSDSSGNTIYF
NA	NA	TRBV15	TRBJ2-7	TGTGCCACCAGCAGAGGGGGTGGCTCCTACGAGCAGTACTTC	CATSRGGGSYEQYF
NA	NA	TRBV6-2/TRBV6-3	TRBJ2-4	TGTGCCAGCAGTCCGACCAGGGCAGCCAAAAACATTCAGTACTTC	CASSPTRAAKNIQYF
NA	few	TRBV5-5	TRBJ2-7	TGTGCCAGCACCCATTTGGGGGGCTCCTACGAGCAGTACTTC	CASTHLGGSYEQYF
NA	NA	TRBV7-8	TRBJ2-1	TGTGCCAGCAGCCTGCAAGGCTTCTACAATGAGCAGTTCTTC	CASSLQGFYNEQFF
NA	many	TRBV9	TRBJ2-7	TGTGCCAGCAGCCGTACGGGCAGCTTGGCCGACGAGCAGTACTTC	CASSRTGSLADEQYF
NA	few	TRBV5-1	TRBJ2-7	TGCGCCAGCAGCCCCCGTGGGGCCGCCGACTTGGAGCAGTACTTC	CASSPRGAADLEQYF
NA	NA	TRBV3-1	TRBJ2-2	TGTGCCAGCAGCCAAGTCGCCGGGCCGAACACCGGGGAGCTGTTTTTT	CASSQVAGPNTGELFF
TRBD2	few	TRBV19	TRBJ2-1	TGTGCCAGTAGTGGCGGGACTAGCGGGATGGATGAGCAGTTCTTC	CASSGGTSGMDEQFF
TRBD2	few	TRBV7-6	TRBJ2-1	TGTGCCAGCAGACAGCGGGAGGGCCACGATGAGCAGTTCTTC	CASRQREGHDEQFF
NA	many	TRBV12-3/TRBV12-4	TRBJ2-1	TGTGCCAGCAGTTTGAATCCCCTGGGGTACAATGAGCAGTTCTTC	CASSLNPLGYNEQFF
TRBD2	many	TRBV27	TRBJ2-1	TGTGCCAGCAGGTGGACTAGCGGAGTTTACAATGAGCAGTTCTTC	CASRWTSGVYNEQFF
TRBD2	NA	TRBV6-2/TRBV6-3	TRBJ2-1	TGTGCCAGCAGTTACATAGCGGGAACGAATGAGCAGTTCTTC	CASSYIAGTNEQFF
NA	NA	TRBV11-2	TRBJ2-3	TGTGCCAGCAGTTTCGAAACAAATACGCAGTATTTT	CASSFETNTQYF
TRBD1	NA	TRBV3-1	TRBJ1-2	TGTGCCAGCAGCCGAGGGACAGGATATGGCTACACCTTC	CASSRGTGYGYTF
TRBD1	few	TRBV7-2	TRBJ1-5	TGTGCCAGCAGCCCGAACGGGGACAGGGGGCTTCAGCCCCAGCATTTT	CASSPNGDRGLQPQHF
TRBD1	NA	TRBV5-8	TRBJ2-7	TGTGCCAGCAGCTTGGGTCAAGGGACAGGGAACCACGAGCAGTACTTC	CASSLGQGTGNHEQYF
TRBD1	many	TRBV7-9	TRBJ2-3	TGTGCCAGCAGCATCGACAGGGGGAGAAATACGCAGTATTTT	CASSIDRGRNTQYF
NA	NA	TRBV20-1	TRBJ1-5	TGCAGTGCTAGACCTGCCACAGGAGAGGGCAATCAGCCCCAGCATTTT	CSARPATGEGNQPQHF
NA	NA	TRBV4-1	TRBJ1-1	TGCGCCAGCAGCTACCCACAGGGACGCACTGAAGCTTTCTTT	CASSYPQGRTEAFF
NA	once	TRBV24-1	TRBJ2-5	TGTGCCACCAGTGATTTGACGGGGCCCCAAGAGACCCAGTACTTC	CATSDLTGPQETQYF
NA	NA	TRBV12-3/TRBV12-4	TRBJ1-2	TGTGCCAGCAGTTTAATTGGGTTGGCAGCATATGGCTACACCTTC	CASSLIGLAAYGYTF
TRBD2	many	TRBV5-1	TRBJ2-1	TGCGCCAGCAGCTTGACCAGCGGGGGGTACAATGAGCAGTTCTTC	CASSLTSGGYNEQFF
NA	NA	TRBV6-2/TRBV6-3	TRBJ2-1	TGTGCCAGCAGTCCGAGGGATTCCTACAATGAGCAGTTCTTC	CASSPRDSYNEQFF
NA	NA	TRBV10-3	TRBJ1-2	TGTGCCATCAGTCCCCAGAACTATGGCTACACCTTC	CAISPQNYGYTF
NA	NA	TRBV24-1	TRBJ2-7	TGTGCCACCGAAGGGGCGGGGTACGGCGAGCAGTACTTC	CATEGAGYGEQYF
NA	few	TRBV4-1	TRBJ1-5	TGCGCCAGCAGCCCTGACACGGGGGAGGGGCAGCCCCAGCATTTT	CASSPDTGEGQPQHF
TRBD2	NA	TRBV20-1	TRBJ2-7	TGCAGTGCTAGAGATTCTCAGGGTAGCGGGGGGCCCCTCTACGAGCAGTACTTC	CSARDSQGSGGPLYEQYF
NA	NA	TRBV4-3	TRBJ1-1	TGCGCCAGCAGCCTATCGAGAGAGTGGCAGAGTGGTGAAGCTTTCTTT	CASSLSREWQSGEAFF
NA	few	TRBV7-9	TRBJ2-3	TGTGCCAGCAGCTTAGTTGGGGGTTCAGATACGCAGTATTTT	CASSLVGGSDTQYF
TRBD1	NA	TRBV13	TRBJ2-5	TGTGCCAGCAGCTTTGGACAGGGAAAAGAGACCCAGTACTTC	CASSFGQGKETQYF
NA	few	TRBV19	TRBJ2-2	TGTGCCAGTAGGCGACAGGCGAACACCGGGGAGCTGTTTTTT	CASRRQANTGELFF